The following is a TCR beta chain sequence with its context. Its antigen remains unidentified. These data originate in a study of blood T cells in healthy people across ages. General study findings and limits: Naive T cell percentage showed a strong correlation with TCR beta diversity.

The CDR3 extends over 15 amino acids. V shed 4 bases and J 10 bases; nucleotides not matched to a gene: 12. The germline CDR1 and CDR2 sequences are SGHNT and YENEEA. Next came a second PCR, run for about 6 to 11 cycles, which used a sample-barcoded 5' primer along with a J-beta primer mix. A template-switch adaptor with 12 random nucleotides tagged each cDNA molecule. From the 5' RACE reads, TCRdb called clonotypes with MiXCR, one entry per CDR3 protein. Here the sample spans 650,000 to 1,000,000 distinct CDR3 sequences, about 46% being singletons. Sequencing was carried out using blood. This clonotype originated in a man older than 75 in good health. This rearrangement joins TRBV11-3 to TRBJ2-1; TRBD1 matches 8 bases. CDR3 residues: CASSSGQDLSYEQFF. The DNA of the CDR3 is TGTGCCAGCAGCTCGGGACAGGATTTATCCTACGAGCAGTTCTTC.